This T cell receptor (beta chain) is from a study of early stage breast cancer tumors. The wider study: About 70% of the 16 invasive tumors were ER+, PR+ and HER2-. Study results and caveats: Comparing each tissue with blood distinguished tumor from normal in most of the 16 patients. Commonly generated sequences made up most enriched TCRB sequences shared between patients.

Note on this clone: Its target is unknown.

Each sample had two DNA replicates, 0.45 to 0.65 ug blood or approximately 1.5 ug tissue. Profiling relied on immunoSEQ multiplex PCR, and the TCRdb table lists in-frame clones only, not all of them. Of approximately 7,000 clones listed, around 66% were seen once; the top ten hold less than 15%. This CDR3 is built from 14 residues. Unmatched junction bases numbered 3, after V lost 1 base and J lost 6 bases. From germline, CDR1 is SNHLY and CDR2 FYNNEI. The sequence came from a person between 50 and 60 years old with breast cancer. The specimen sequenced was normal breast tissue next to the tumor. The chain recombines TRBV2 with TRBJ1-5; TRBD1 aligns across 7 bases. The DNA of the CDR3 is TGTGCCAGCAGTGAAGGGGCAGGGGGTCAGCCCCAGCATTTT. The encoded protein is CASSEGAGGQPQHF.